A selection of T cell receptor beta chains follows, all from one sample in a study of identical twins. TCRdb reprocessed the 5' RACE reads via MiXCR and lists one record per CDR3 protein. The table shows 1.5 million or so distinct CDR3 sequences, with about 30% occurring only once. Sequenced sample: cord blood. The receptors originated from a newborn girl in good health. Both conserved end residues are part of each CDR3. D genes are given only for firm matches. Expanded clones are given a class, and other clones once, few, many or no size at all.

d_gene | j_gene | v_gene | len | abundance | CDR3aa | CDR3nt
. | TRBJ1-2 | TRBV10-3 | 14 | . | CAISEAASHYGYTF | TGTGCCATCAGTGAGGCAGCCTCTCATTATGGCTACACCTTC
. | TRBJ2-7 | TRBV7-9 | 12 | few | CATNPLPYEQYF | TGTGCCACCAACCCTCTTCCCTACGAGCAGTACTTC
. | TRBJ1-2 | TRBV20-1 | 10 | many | CSARGYGYTF | TGCAGTGCTAGGGGGTATGGCTACACCTTC
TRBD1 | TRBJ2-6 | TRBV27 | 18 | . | CASGNSGTASSGANVLTF | TGTGCCAGTGGTAATTCCGGGACAGCGAGCTCTGGGGCCAACGTCCTGACTTTC
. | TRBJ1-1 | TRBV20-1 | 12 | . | CSARGANTEAFF | TGCAGTGCTAGGGGGGCCAACACTGAAGCTTTCTTT
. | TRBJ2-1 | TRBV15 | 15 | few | CATSPDVLSYNEQFF | TGTGCCACCAGCCCGGACGTACTTTCCTACAATGAGCAGTTCTTC
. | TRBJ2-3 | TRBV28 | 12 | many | CASSPQVDTQYF | TGTGCCAGCAGTCCCCAGGTAGATACGCAGTATTTT
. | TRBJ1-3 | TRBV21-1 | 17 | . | CASSKMGITGPGNTIYF | TGTGCCAGCAGCAAAATGGGGATTACAGGGCCTGGAAACACCATATATTTT
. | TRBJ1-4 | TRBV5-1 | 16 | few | CASSYSRTAIDEKLFF | TGCGCCAGCAGCTATTCGCGGACAGCGATCGATGAAAAACTGTTTTTT
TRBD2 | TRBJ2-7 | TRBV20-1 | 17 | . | CSARQLAPSGGSYEQYF | TGCAGTGCTAGACAATTGGCCCCTAGCGGGGGCTCCTACGAGCAGTACTTC
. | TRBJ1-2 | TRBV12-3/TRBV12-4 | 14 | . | CASSPGTPFGGYTF | TGTGCCAGCAGTCCCGGGACCCCCTTTGGAGGCTACACCTTC
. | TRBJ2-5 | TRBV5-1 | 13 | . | CASSPLGSETQYF | TGCGCCAGCAGCCCTCTAGGGTCGGAGACCCAGTACTTC
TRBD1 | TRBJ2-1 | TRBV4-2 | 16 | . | CASSQGTGLSYNEQFF | TGTGCCAGCAGCCAAGGGACAGGCCTTTCCTACAATGAGCAGTTCTTC
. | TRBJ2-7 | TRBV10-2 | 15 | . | CASSETRPSSYEQYF | TGCGCCAGCAGTGAAACACGACCTAGCTCCTACGAGCAGTACTTC
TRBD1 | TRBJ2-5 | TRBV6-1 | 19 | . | CASSEVQGALGLSSETQYF | TGTGCCAGCAGTGAGGTACAGGGGGCGCTCGGACTAAGTTCAGAGACCCAGTACTTC
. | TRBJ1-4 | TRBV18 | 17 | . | CASSPNRALATNEKLFF | TGTGCCAGCTCACCGAACAGGGCACTCGCAACTAATGAAAAACTGTTTTTT
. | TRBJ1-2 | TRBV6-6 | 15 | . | CASSYRDTSLTGYTF | TGTGCCAGCAGTTACCGCGACACTTCCCTCACTGGCTACACCTTC
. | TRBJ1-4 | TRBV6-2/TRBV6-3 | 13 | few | CASSPYRSEKLFF | TGTGCCAGCAGTCCGTACAGGAGTGAAAAACTGTTTTTT
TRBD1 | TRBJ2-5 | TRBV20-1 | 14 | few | CSAREPGGQETQYF | TGCAGTGCTAGAGAGCCAGGGGGCCAAGAGACCCAGTACTTC
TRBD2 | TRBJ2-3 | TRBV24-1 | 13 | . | CATSDFPRGALYF | TGTGCCACCAGTGATTTCCCGCGGGGGGCCCTGTATTTT
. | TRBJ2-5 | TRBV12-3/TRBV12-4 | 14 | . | CASSDSTARETQYF | TGTGCCAGCAGTGACAGTACCGCAAGAGAGACCCAGTACTTC
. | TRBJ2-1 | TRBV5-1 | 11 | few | CASSLTGLQFF | TGCGCCAGCAGCTTGACGGGTCTTCAGTTCTTC
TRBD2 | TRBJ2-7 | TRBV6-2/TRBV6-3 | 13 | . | CTELGREAYEQYF | TGTACCGAACTAGGGCGGGAGGCCTACGAGCAGTACTTC
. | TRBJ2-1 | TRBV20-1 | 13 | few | CSALLGGDNEQFF | TGCAGTGCTTTACTAGGGGGAGACAATGAGCAGTTCTTC
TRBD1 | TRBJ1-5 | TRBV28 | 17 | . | CASSLWGTGGNNQPQHF | TGTGCCAGCAGTTTATGGGGGACAGGGGGGAATAATCAGCCCCAGCATTTT
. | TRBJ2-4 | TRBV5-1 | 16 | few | CASSFGDTLAKNIQYF | TGCGCCAGCAGCTTTGGGGACACCCTAGCCAAAAACATTCAGTACTTC
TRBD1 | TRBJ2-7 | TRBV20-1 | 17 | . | CSARDQGVSLPYGEQYF | TGCAGTGCTAGAGATCAGGGGGTGAGCCTTCCTTACGGCGAGCAGTACTTC
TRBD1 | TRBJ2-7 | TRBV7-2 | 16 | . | CASSLIRSGQGYEQYF | TGTGCCAGCAGCTTAATCCGGTCGGGACAGGGTTACGAGCAGTACTTC
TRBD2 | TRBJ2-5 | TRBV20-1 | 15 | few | CSARVGGRDQETQYF | TGCAGTGCTAGAGTCGGGGGGAGGGACCAAGAGACCCAGTACTTC
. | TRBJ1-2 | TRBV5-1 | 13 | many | CASSLGGTYGYTF | TGTGCCAGCAGTTTAGGAGGCACTTATGGCTACACCTTC
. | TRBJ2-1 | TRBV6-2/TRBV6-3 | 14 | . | CASSYSNVNYEQFF | TGTGCCAGCAGTTACTCAAACGTCAACTACGAGCAGTTCTTC
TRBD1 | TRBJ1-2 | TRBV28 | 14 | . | CASSSPPTGGGYTF | TGTGCCAGCAGTTCACCTCCGACAGGGGGCGGCTACACCTTC
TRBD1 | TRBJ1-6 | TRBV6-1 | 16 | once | CASRATGGIDNSPLHF | TGCGCCAGCAGAGCGACAGGGGGGATAGATAATTCACCCCTCCACTTT
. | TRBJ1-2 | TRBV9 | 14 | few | CASSVARENYGYTF | TGTGCCAGCAGCGTAGCCAGGGAGAACTATGGCTACACCTTC
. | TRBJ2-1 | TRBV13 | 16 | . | CASSFPAGSSYNGQFF | TGTGCCAGCAGCTTTCCAGCCGGCAGCTCCTACAATGGGCAGTTCTTC
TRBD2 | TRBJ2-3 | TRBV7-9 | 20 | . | CASSLTHVTSGAKNTDTQYF | TGTGCCAGCAGCTTAACGCATGTCACTAGCGGGGCGAAAAACACAGATACGCAGTATTTT
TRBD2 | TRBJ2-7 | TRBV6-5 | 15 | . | CASSYSGLAPYEQYF | TGTGCCAGCAGTTACTCAGGACTAGCGCCCTACGAGCAGTACTTC
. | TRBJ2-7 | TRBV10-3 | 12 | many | CAISTIGYEQYF | TGTGCCATCAGTACGATTGGCTACGAGCAGTACTTC
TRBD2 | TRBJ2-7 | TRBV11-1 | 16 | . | CASSLHFGLAQYEQYF | TGTGCCAGCAGCTTACACTTTGGACTAGCCCAATACGAGCAGTACTTC
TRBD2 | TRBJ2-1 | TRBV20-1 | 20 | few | CSATSDPGLAGGSSGNEQFF | TGCAGTGCTACCTCAGACCCTGGACTAGCGGGAGGCTCCTCGGGCAATGAGCAGTTCTTC
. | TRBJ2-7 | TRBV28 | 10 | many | CAVETYEQYF | TGTGCCGTAGAAACCTACGAGCAGTACTTC
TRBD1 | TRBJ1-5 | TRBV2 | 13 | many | CASNQQGNQPQHF | TGTGCCAGCAACCAACAGGGGAATCAGCCCCAGCATTTT
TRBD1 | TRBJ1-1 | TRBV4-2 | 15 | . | CASSQVDRVNTEAFF | TGTGCCAGCAGCCAGGTTGACAGGGTGAACACTGAAGCTTTCTTT
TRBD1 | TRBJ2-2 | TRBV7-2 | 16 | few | CASSYKTGSWSGELFF | TGTGCCAGCAGCTACAAGACAGGGTCGTGGTCCGGGGAGCTGTTTTTT
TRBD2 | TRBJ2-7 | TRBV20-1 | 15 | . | CSARGSGRANYEQYF | TGCAGTGCTAGAGGGAGCGGGAGGGCCAACTACGAGCAGTACTTC
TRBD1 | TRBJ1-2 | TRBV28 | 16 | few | CASSPRDRGRNYGYTF | TGTGCCAGCAGCCCACGGGACAGGGGGCGGAACTATGGCTACACCTTC
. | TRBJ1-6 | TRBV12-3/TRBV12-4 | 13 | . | CASSWGENSPPHF | TGTGCCAGCAGTTGGGGAGAGAATTCACCCCCCCACTTT
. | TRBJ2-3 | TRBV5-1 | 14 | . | CASSHRSDTDTQYF | TGCGCCAGCAGCCACAGGTCTGACACAGATACGCAGTATTTT
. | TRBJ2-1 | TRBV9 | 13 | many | CASSVVGYNEQFF | TGTGCCAGCAGCGTAGTAGGGTACAATGAGCAGTTCTTC
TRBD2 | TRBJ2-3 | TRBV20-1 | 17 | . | CSARPGLAHTSTDTQYF | TGCAGTGCGAGACCGGGACTAGCGCATACTAGCACAGATACGCAGTATTTT
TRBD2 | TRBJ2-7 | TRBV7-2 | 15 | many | CASSLGLARTYEQYF | TGTGCCAGCAGCTTAGGACTAGCGAGAACCTACGAGCAGTACTTC
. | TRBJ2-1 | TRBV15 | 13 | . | CATSRDEGNEQFF | TGTGCCACCAGCAGAGATGAGGGGAATGAGCAGTTCTTC
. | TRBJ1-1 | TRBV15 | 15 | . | CATSRPLAGSTEAFF | TGTGCCACCAGCAGACCTCTCGCGGGGTCGACTGAAGCTTTCTTT
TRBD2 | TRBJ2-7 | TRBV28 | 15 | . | CASSLPGLAGNEQYF | TGTGCCAGCAGTTTACCGGGACTAGCGGGCAATGAGCAGTACTTC
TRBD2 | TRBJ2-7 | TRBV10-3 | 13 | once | CAVQKTSGIEQYF | TGTGCCGTCCAGAAGACTAGCGGAATCGAGCAGTACTTC
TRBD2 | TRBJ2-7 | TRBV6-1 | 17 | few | CASSRGTSGSVVYEQYF | TGTGCCAGCAGCCGCGGAACTAGCGGGAGCGTTGTCTACGAGCAGTACTTC
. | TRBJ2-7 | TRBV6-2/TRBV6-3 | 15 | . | CASSYGAGPYNEQYF | TGTGCCAGCAGTTACGGGGCGGGTCCCTACAATGAGCAGTACTTC
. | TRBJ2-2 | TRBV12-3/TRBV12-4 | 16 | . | CASRPEGPLNTGELFF | TGTGCCAGCAGACCCGAGGGTCCTTTGAACACCGGGGAGCTGTTTTTT
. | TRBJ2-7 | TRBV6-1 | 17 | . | CASSELNVPHQDYEQYF | TGTGCCAGCAGTGAACTGAACGTACCCCACCAGGACTACGAGCAGTACTTC